This T cell receptor (beta chain) was recorded in a study of T cell responses to AZD1222 COVID-19 vaccine. V was clipped by 5 bases and J by 1 base, with 14 bases between them. Germline-derived CDR1 and CDR2 are MDHEN and SYDVKM. The CDR3 runs to 15 residues. The repertoire was sequenced with immunoSEQ multiplex PCR; TCRdb's copy has only in-frame clones and lacks some. The sample carries 130,000 to 150,000 clones, around 92% recorded once. V and J are TRBV28 and TRBJ1-2; D is undetermined. The sequencing used peripheral blood, collected after recovery from COVID-19. The sequence came from an adult who had recovered from COVID-19. The CDR3 nucleotides are TGTGCCAGCAGTCCCTCTGGCCTTTTTAACTATGGCTACACCTTC. The encoded protein is CASSPSGLFNYGYTF.